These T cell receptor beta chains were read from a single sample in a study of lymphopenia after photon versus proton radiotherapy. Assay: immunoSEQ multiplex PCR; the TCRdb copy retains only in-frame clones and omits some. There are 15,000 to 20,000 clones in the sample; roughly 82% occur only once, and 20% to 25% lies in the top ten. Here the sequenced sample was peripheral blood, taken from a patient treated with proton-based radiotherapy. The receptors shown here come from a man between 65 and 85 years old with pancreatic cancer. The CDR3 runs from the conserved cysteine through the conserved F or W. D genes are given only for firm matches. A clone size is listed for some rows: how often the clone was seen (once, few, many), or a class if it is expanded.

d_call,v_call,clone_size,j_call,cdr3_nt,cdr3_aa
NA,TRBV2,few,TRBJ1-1,TGTGCCAGCAGTGTCGATCAGAACACTGAAGCTTTCTTT,CASSVDQNTEAFF
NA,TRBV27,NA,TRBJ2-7,TGTGCCAGCAGTTTAGCCATAGCGCGTACCTACGAGCAGTACTTC,CASSLAIARTYEQYF
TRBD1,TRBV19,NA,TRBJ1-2,TGTGCCAGTAGTATAAAGGGGGCAGGGGGCAGCTATGGCTACACCTTC,CASSIKGAGGSYGYTF
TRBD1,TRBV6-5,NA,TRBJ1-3,TGTGCCAGCTGGACAGGGACTGGAAACACCATATATTTT,CASWTGTGNTIYF
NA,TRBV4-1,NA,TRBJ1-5,TGCGCCAGCAGCCAAGTTACAGGGAATCAGCCCCAGCATTTT,CASSQVTGNQPQHF
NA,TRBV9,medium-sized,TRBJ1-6,TGTGCCAGCAGCGTATCCCCCTCGAGAGAATCACCCCTCCACTTT,CASSVSPSRESPLHF
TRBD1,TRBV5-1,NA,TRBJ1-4,TGCGCCAGCAGCTTAATGACAGGGCAGGAAAAACTGTTTTTT,CASSLMTGQEKLFF
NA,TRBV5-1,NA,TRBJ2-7,TGCGCCAGCAGCTTGGAGGGGACGGACTCCTACGAGCAGTACTTC,CASSLEGTDSYEQYF
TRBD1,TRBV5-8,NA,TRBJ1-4,TGTGCCAGCAGCTTCTACAGGGGGCTAACTAATGAAAAACTGTTTTTT,CASSFYRGLTNEKLFF
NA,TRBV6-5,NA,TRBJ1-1,TGTGCCAGCAGCCCCGGACCCCTAGAAGCTTTCTTT,CASSPGPLEAFF
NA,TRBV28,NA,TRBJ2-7,TGTGCCAGCAGTTGGGCCCTTTTCACCTACGAGCAGTACTTC,CASSWALFTYEQYF
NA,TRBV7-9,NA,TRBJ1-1,TGTGCCAGCAGCTTAGTAGGGTACACTGAAGCTTTCTTT,CASSLVGYTEAFF
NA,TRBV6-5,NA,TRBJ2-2,TGTGCCAGCAGTATGGGCTGGAACACCGGGGAGCTGTTTTTT,CASSMGWNTGELFF
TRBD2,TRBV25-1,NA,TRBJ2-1,TGTGCCAGCAGTGCAGCGGGAGCGACCAATGAGCAGTTCTTC,CASSAAGATNEQFF
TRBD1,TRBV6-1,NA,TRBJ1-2,TGTGCCAGCAGATCGGGACAGGAGGACTATGGCTACACCTTC,CASRSGQEDYGYTF
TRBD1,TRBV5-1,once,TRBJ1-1,TGCGCCAGCAGCTTGACAGGGGGGACGAGCACTGAAGCTTTCTTT,CASSLTGGTSTEAFF
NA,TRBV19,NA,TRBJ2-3,TGTGCCAGTAGTACAGGGGATCTTAGCACAGATACGCAGTATTTT,CASSTGDLSTDTQYF
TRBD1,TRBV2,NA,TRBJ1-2,TGTGCCAGCAGGCAGGGGGCTCGGTATAACTATGGCTACACCTTC,CASRQGARYNYGYTF
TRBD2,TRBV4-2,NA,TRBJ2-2,TGTGCCAGCAGCCCCCCGGGACTAGACTCCGGGGAGCTGTTTTTT,CASSPPGLDSGELFF
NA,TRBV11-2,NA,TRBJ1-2,TGTGCCAGCAGCTTAGGGTCAGGGGTTGGCTACACCTTC,CASSLGSGVGYTF
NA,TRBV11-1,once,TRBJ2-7,TGTGCCAGCAGCTTAGTGGCGAGGGGCAGCTCCTACGAGCAGTACTTC,CASSLVARGSSYEQYF
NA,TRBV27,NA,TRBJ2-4,TGTGCCAGCAGGCTCTGGGAGCGGGACATTCAGTACTTC,CASRLWERDIQYF
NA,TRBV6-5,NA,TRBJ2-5,TGTGCCAGCAGATCGGGTAGAGAGACCCAGTACTTC,CASRSGRETQYF
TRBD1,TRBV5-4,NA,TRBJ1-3,TGTGCCAGCAGCTTGGGGGACAGGGTCAGTAGAATATATTTT,CASSLGDRVSRIYF
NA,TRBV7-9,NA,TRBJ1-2,TGTGCCAGCAGCTTAGCCGGGGGGGCCACATTCTATGGCTACACCTTC,CASSLAGGATFYGYTF
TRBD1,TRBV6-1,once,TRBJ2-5,TGTGCCAGCAGTGAAGCTGAGGGACAGGGGCAGACCCAGTACTTC,CASSEAEGQGQTQYF
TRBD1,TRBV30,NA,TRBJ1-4,TGTGCCTGGAGGGACAGGGGGCAGGATGAAAAACTGTTTTTT,CAWRDRGQDEKLFF
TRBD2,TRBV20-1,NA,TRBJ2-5,TGCAGTGCCGGGGGGGAAGAGACCCAGTACTTC,CSAGGEETQYF
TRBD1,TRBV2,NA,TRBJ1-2,TGTGCCAGCAGCGAAGCACCCGGGACAGGTTACTATGGCTACACCTTC,CASSEAPGTGYYGYTF
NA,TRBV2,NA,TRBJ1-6,TGTGCCAGCAGTGAAATCCTCGGGCCCCTCCACTTT,CASSEILGPLHF
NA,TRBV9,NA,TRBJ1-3,TGTGCCAGCAGCGTAGGTGGGCCTGGAAACACCATATATTTT,CASSVGGPGNTIYF
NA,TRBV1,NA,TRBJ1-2,TGCACCAGCAGTTCGACTTGTTTGCGAAAGACCTATGGCTACACCTTC,CTSSSTCLRKTYGYTF
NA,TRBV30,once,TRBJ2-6,TGTGCCTGGAGTCGAGGGCGGACACGCTCTGGGGCCAACGTCCTGACTTTC,CAWSRGRTRSGANVLTF
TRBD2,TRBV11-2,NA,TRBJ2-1,TGTGCCAGCAGCGGGGGACTAGCGGCCTTAGCCGCCCGCAATGAGCAGTTCTTC,CASSGGLAALAARNEQFF
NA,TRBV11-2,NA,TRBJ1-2,TGTGCCAGCAGCCGCGCGACAGCCCCGGATGGCTACACCTTC,CASSRATAPDGYTF
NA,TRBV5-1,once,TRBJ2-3,TGCGCCAGCAGCATTGGACGGACCGGCACAGATACGCAGTATTTT,CASSIGRTGTDTQYF
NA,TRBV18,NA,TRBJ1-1,TGTGCCAGCTCACCATGGGGGAGGAACACTGAAGCTTTCTTT,CASSPWGRNTEAFF
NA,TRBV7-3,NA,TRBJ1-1,TGTGCCAGCAGCTTAAATCCCGTAGGGGACACTGAAGCTTTCTTT,CASSLNPVGDTEAFF
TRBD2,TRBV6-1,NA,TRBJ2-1,TGTGCCAGCAGTGGAGCGGGAGGGCCCTACGATGAGCAGTTCTTC,CASSGAGGPYDEQFF
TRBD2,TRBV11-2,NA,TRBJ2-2,TGTGCCAGCAGCTTTAGCGGGATGAACACCGGGGAGCTGTTTTTT,CASSFSGMNTGELFF